This T cell receptor beta chain was recovered during a study of CD8 T cells in ankylosing spondylitis. Looked up from germline, CDR1 is DFQATT and CDR2 is SNEGSKA (reference sequence). Trimming shortened V by 0 bases and J by 1 base, and 13 bases separated the two germline ends. This CDR3 contains 15 residues. Preparation of TCR beta libraries was done by quantitative 5'-RACE with molecular barcodes. MiXCR, applied by TCRdb to the 5' RACE reads, yields one record per CDR3 protein. The table includes approximately 540,000 distinct CDR3 sequences, roughly 13% detected once. As to this clonotype: As yet, its antigen is unknown.

Study findings and constraints: Significant enrichment of disease-linked clones was reportedly seen in matched ankylosing spondylitis synovial fluid. Researchers report that disease-linked clones proved CD8+ and relatively rare in peripheral blood. Some motif variants were previously reported in reactive arthritis synovial fluid and blood. It appeared that ankylosing spondylitis blood was characterized by a TCR beta motif of about eight highly homologous variants.

The TCR comes from a male donor with ankylosing spondylitis. The rearrangement uses TRBV20-1 and TRBJ2-7, with D uncertain. Sequenced material: blood, either unsorted or a sorted T cell fraction (not recorded which). CDR3 protein: CSARDEINPSYEQYF. In DNA, the CDR3 is TGCAGTGCTAGAGATGAGATCAACCCGTCCTACGAGCAGTACTTC.